What follows are 32 T cell receptor beta chains derived from one specimen sequenced in a study of T cell responses to AZD1222 COVID-19 vaccine (dated by TCRdb to about 2021). In the paper's terms, the time point label means: about 28 days (+/-7) after the second vaccine dose. What this sample's treatment or condition label stands for: meningococcal conjugate vaccine given as trial control. The protocol used for the library was the immunoSEQ multiplex PCR assay. TCRdb mirrors the immuneACCESS table, restricted to in-frame sequences. Some clones are absent from its copies; in checked studies, under half trace to an unresolved V gene, and the reason for the others is unknown. Present in this sample are 150,000 to 200,000 clones, approximately 92% of which were seen just once. Less than 4% of the sample is in the top ten clones. Specimen: peripheral blood, collected 28 days after the second dose of the MenACWY control vaccine. The receptors come from an adult who received the MenACWY meningococcal vaccine as a control.

The CDR3 DNA reads TGTGCCACCAGCAGAGAGCGGGGCTCCCTAGCTAACTATGGCTACACCTTC. Its translation is CATSRERGSLANYGYTF. This chain uses TRBV15 with TRBJ1-2, with a possible D match to TRBD1 (5 bases). The CDR3 totals 17 residues. Trimming cost V 0 bases and J 0 bases, with 14 bases left between them. CDR1 LNHNV and CDR2 YYDKDF come from the germline V gene (reference sequence).

This clone was detected only once. The CDR3 is CASSLPGSNSPLHF. The CDR3, as DNA: TGTGCCAGCAGTCTGCCGGGTAGTAATTCACCCCTCCACTTT. The chain couples TRBV27 to TRBJ1-6; D is unclear. The CDR3 extends over 14 amino acids. Germline CDR1 and CDR2: MNHEY and SMNVEV (reference sequence). Trimming removed 5 bases at V and 6 bases at J, with 11 bases between.

This sequence joins TRBV29-1 and TRBJ1-3; no firm D call. Trimming removed 4 bases from V and 4 bases from J, with 23 bases in between. The germline gives CDR1 SQVTM, CDR2 ANQGSEA. The CDR3 runs to 17 residues. This CDR3 is CSVASFGRPPPGNTIYF. CDR3 nucleotides: TGCAGCGTTGCATCGTTTGGCAGGCCGCCGCCCGGAAACACCATATATTTT.

The chain recombines TRBV4-2 with TRBJ1-5, with 10 bases fitting TRBD1. This CDR3 spans 15 amino acids. CDR1 and CDR2 (germline): LGHNA, YNFKEQ. V was clipped by 11 bases and J by 3 bases; unmatched bases: 10. This CDR3 is CASTPGTGDNQPQHF. CDR3 coding DNA: TGTGCCTCGACTCCGGGGACAGGGGACAATCAGCCCCAGCATTTT.

The CDR3 protein is CASSQPPSGANVLTF. CDR3 nucleotide sequence: TGCGCCAGCAGCCAGCCCCCGTCTGGGGCCAACGTCCTGACTTTC. J is TRBJ2-6 and V is TRBV4-1; D remains unclear. Germline V gene sequence: CDR1 MGHRA, CDR2 YSYEKL. This CDR3 contains 15 residues. V lost 3 bases and J lost 1, with 7 bases in between.

This clone has just one count. CDR3 DNA: TGTGCCAGCAGCGCCGGGACTTCCTACATATACAATGAGCAGTTCTTC. Translated: CASSAGTSYIYNEQFF. This chain links TRBV6-2 or TRBV6-3 with TRBJ2-1, with a weak D call TRBD2 (6 bases). V was pared by 6 bases and J by 4 bases, with 19 bases between. Germline V gene lookup returns CDR1 MNHEY and CDR2 SVGEGT. The CDR3 sequence is 16 residues long.

In DNA form, the CDR3 reads TGTGCCAGCAGCCCCCGGACAGGGGTGGGCACCGGGGAGCTGTTTTTT. It specifies CASSPRTGVGTGELFF. The chain employs TRBV7-6 and TRBJ2-2, with 9 nucleotides matching TRBD1. CDR3 length: 16 amino acids. Germline V gene lookup returns CDR1 SGHVS and CDR2 FNYEAQ. The J segment lost 4 bases and the V segment lost 5 bases, leaving 8 bases of the junction unmatched.

The chain carries TRBV10-1 and TRBJ2-2; D unclear. Germline values: CDR1 WNHNN, CDR2 SYGVQD (reference sequence). V lost 2 bases, J lost 10 bases, and 20 bases lay in between. This CDR3 is built from 16 residues. CDR3 sequence reads: CASSEGWAGWGSELFF. CDR3 bases: TGCGCCAGCAGTGAGGGGTGGGCAGGCTGGGGATCGGAGCTGTTTTTT.

In its sample, this clone was seen once. The J gene is TRBJ2-2, the V gene TRBV5-1; 7 bases are a match to TRBD2. This CDR3 is 15 amino acids long. The germline V gene encodes CDR1 SGHRS and CDR2 YFSETQ. The J segment lost 1 base and the V segment lost 2 bases, leaving 2 bases of the junction unmatched. Here the CDR3 reads CASSLLALNTGELFF. In nucleotides, the CDR3 is TGCGCCAGCAGCTTACTAGCGTTGAACACCGGGGAGCTGTTTTTT.

This clone was seen once. One end of the junction varies from germline; a read error may be responsible. The rearrangement links TRBV28 to TRBJ2-1, with TRBD2 matching over 7 bases. The germline V gene has CDR1 MDHEN and CDR2 SYDVKM. This CDR3 is built from 18 residues. CDR3 sequence reads: CASSSPPTSARMHNEQFF. For the CDR3, the DNA is TGTGCCAGCAGTTCCCCGCCCACTAGCGCCCGAATGCACAACGAGCAGTTCTTC.

This chain joins TRBV30 and TRBJ2-5, with unresolved D. Germline V gene data show CDR1 as GTSNPN and CDR2 as SVGIG (reference sequence). The CDR3 has 15 residues. Trimming pared 0 bases from V and 2 bases from J, leaving 13 bases between. The CDR3 coding sequence is TGTGCCTGGAGTGTGGGTTCGGCCGTTCAAGAGACCCAGTACTTC. Translation: CAWSVGSAVQETQYF.

The chain has TRBV12-3 or TRBV12-4 and TRBJ1-3, with D unresolved. This CDR3 is built from 13 residues. Trimming cost V 3 bases and J 8 bases, with 11 bases left between them. CDR3 coding DNA: TGTGCCAGCAGTTTTCCCCCCCCGGACACCATATATTTT. Translated, it gives CASSFPPPDTIYF.

With respect to this clone: One end of the junction is discordant with germline, which a read error may explain. The chain recombines TRBV20-1 with TRBJ2-1, with 7 bases fitting TRBD1. The CDR3 covers 11 residues. Per germline, CDR1 DFQATT and CDR2 SNEGSKA (reference sequence). The CDR3 coding sequence is TGCAGTGCTAGAGCCCCGGGACAGAGCATCTTC. Its protein product is CSARAPGQSIF.

This rearrangement joins TRBV28 to TRBJ1-2; 9 bases match TRBD1. Germline trimming cut 5 bases from V and 3 bases from J; bases unmatched to any gene: 16. There are 18 residues in the CDR3. CDR1 and CDR2 (germline): MDHEN, SYDVKM. CDR3: CASSRSYPRDREDYGYTF. The CDR3 nucleotides are TGTGCCAGCAGTCGATCCTACCCCCGGGACAGGGAGGACTATGGCTACACCTTC.

The CDR3 DNA is TGCAGTGCTAGTCGCAGCCCGAACACTGAAGCTTTCTTT. It encodes CSASRSPNTEAFF. The V call is TRBV20-1, the J call TRBJ1-1; D gene uncertain. V was clipped by 3 bases and J by 1 base, with 9 bases between them. The CDR3 totals 13 residues. CDR1 and CDR2 (germline): DFQATT, SNEGSKA (reference sequence).

CDR3 coding DNA: TGTGCCAGCAGCTTAGAAGCCGAGCAGTTCTTC. Translating it yields CASSLEAEQFF. The V and J genes are TRBV7-2 and TRBJ2-1, with unresolved D. The CDR3 is made up of 11 amino acids. V lost 1 base to trimming and J lost 10 bases, with 5 bases between them. From germline, CDR1 is SGHTA and CDR2 FQGNSA.

This chain connects TRBV27 to TRBJ1-2; 7 bases fit TRBD1. The V and J ends lost 4 bases and 5 bases, in that order; junction bases with no gene match: 4. CDR1 and CDR2 (germline): MNHEY, SMNVEV (reference sequence). The CDR3 has 13 amino acids. CDR3 sequence: CASSWTGLYGYTF. The DNA of the CDR3 is TGTGCCAGCAGTTGGACAGGACTATATGGCTACACCTTC.

This clone was detected only once. The chain has TRBV2 and TRBJ2-7, with D perhaps matching TRBD1 or TRBD2 (5 bases each). V lost 6 bases and J 3 bases, leaving 15 bases between the germline ends. The CDR3 has 14 amino acids. The germline V gene has CDR1 SNHLY and CDR2 FYNNEI. CDR3 protein: CASRTTLGVYEQYF. The CDR3 nucleotides read TGTGCCAGCAGGACAACGTTGGGGGTCTACGAGCAGTACTTC.

The chain links TRBV10-3 to TRBJ2-1; D may match TRBD1 or TRBD2 (6 bases each). Trimming left V 6 bases short and J 5 bases short, with 14 bases between. Per the germline V gene, CDR1 is ENHRY and CDR2 is SYGVKD. This CDR3 comprises 14 residues. CDR3 loop: CAIRAPGADNEQFF. DNA for the CDR3: TGTGCCATCAGGGCCCCGGGGGCGGACAATGAGCAGTTCTTC.

V usage is TRBV14 and J usage is TRBJ1-2, with a tentative D call TRBD1 (6 bases). V was shortened by 2 bases and J by 1 base, with 11 bases between the two germline ends. The CDR3 runs to 15 residues. CDR1 SGHDN and CDR2 FVKESK come from the germline V gene. The DNA of the CDR3 is TGTGCCAGCAGCCAAAGAAGGGGGGTTAACTATGGCTACACCTTC. Translating it yields CASSQRRGVNYGYTF.

The chain is built from TRBV4-3 and TRBJ1-3; possibly TRBD1 for D (5 bases). The ends were cut back, 0 bases at V and 4 bases at J, with 10 bases in the middle. This CDR3 is 15 amino acids long. The germline CDR1 and CDR2 sequences are LGHNA and YSLEER. The CDR3 loop is CASSQDHGAGNTIYF. The DNA of the CDR3 is TGCGCCAGCAGCCAAGATCATGGGGCCGGAAACACCATATATTTT.

The chain is built from TRBV19 and TRBJ1-3; D remains ambiguous. CDR1 is LNHDA and CDR2 is SQIVND in the germline V gene (reference sequence). V lost 7 bases and J 0 bases, leaving 10 bases between the germline ends. The CDR3 runs to 14 residues. The DNA of the CDR3 is TGTGCCAGTATGGGCGGGAGCTCTGGAAACACCATATATTTT. Translated, it gives CASMGGSSGNTIYF.

The rearrangement uses TRBV9 and TRBJ1-2; 7 nucleotides agree with TRBD1. In germline, CDR1 is SGDLS, CDR2 YYNGEE. V shed 5 bases, J shed 7 bases, and the junction held 11 bases outside the gene matches. The length of the CDR3 is 14 residues. CDR3 DNA sequence: TGTGCCAGCAGTTTAGCTGGGACAGCGCCTGGCTACACCTTC. Its translation: CASSLAGTAPGYTF.

V usage is TRBV7-9 and J usage is TRBJ1-2, with a possible D match to TRBD1 (5 bases). With 5 bases removed from V and 4 bases from J, the gap between germline ends came to 8 bases. CDR1 and CDR2 from the germline V gene are SEHNR and FQNEAQ (reference sequence). The CDR3 runs 12 residues. The DNA of the CDR3 is TGTGCCAGCAGCGACGGGACCTATGGCTACACCTTC. Its protein is CASSDGTYGYTF.

This CDR3 is CASTGDTDTQYF. In nucleotides, the CDR3 is TGTGCCAGCACCGGGGACACAGATACGCAGTATTTT. The chain has TRBV6-5 and TRBJ2-3, with D possibly being TRBD2 (5 bases). The CDR3 sequence is 12 residues long. V lost 7 bases, J lost 2 bases, and 7 bases lay in between. The V gene's germline CDR1 is MNHEY and CDR2 SVGAGI.

This chain uses TRBV16 with TRBJ2-2; D unresolved. V was clipped by 4 bases and J by 3 bases, with 3 bases between them. The CDR3 contains 12 residues. Germline V gene data show CDR1 as KGHSY and CDR2 as FQNENV. CDR3 sequence: CASSPYTGELFF. CDR3 nucleotide sequence: TGTGCCAGCAGCCCATACACCGGGGAGCTGTTTTTT.

This clone was observed a single time. The chain joins TRBV27 to TRBJ1-2; no reliable D call. The germline gives CDR1 MNHEY, CDR2 SMNVEV (reference sequence). This CDR3 is built from 13 residues. Between the trimmed V and J ends, which lost 2 bases and 2 bases, there was a span of 6 bases. CDR3 region: CASSLAGNYGYTF. CDR3 DNA sequence: TGTGCCAGCAGTTTAGCCGGGAACTATGGCTACACCTTC.

The CDR3 DNA is TGTGCCAGCTCACTACCGGGACAGGGGATGTACGAGCAGTACTTC. Residues: CASSLPGQGMYEQYF. This chain links TRBV18 with TRBJ2-7; TRBD1 matches at 10 bases. Germline values: CDR1 KGHSH, CDR2 LQKENI. With 4 bases clipped from V and 4 bases from J, the junction kept 7 bases outside the gene matches. The CDR3 is made up of 15 amino acids.

The chain couples TRBV15 to TRBJ1-1; D remains ambiguous. In germline, CDR1 is LNHNV, CDR2 YYDKDF (reference sequence). The V and J ends lost 5 bases and 0 bases respectively, with 7 bases between them. The CDR3 length is 13 residues. CDR3 nucleotide sequence: TGTGCCACCAGCCCGACGGTGAACACTGAAGCTTTCTTT. This encodes CATSPTVNTEAFF.

The V and J genes are TRBV9 and TRBJ2-7; TRBD2 matches 10 bases. Trimming cost V 1 base and J 7 bases; bases outside gene matches: 5. The CDR3 covers 14 residues. Germline V gene data show CDR1 as SGDLS and CDR2 as YYNGEE. The DNA of the CDR3 is TGTGCCAGCAGCGTACTAGCGGGAGATGGTGAGCAGTACTTC. Protein: CASSVLAGDGEQYF.

The rearrangement links TRBV7-2 to TRBJ1-2, with 11 bases identical to TRBD1. This CDR3 contains 16 residues. V shed 0 bases and J 7 bases; nucleotides not matched to a gene: 7. Per the germline V gene, CDR1 is SGHTA and CDR2 is FQGNSA. The CDR3 is CASSLAPGQGASGYTF. Written as DNA, the CDR3 is TGTGCCAGCAGCTTAGCGCCTGGACAGGGGGCTAGTGGCTACACCTTC.

V and J are TRBV14 and TRBJ2-7, with 10 bases matching TRBD1. CDR3 size: 16 residues. Germline V gene data show CDR1 as SGHDN and CDR2 as FVKESK. V lost 4 bases to trimming and J lost 2 bases; unmatched junction nucleotides: 8. CDR3 sequence (DNA): TGTGCCAGCAGCCCCTTATCGGGACAGGGGCCCTACGAGCAGTACTTC. It codes for CASSPLSGQGPYEQYF.